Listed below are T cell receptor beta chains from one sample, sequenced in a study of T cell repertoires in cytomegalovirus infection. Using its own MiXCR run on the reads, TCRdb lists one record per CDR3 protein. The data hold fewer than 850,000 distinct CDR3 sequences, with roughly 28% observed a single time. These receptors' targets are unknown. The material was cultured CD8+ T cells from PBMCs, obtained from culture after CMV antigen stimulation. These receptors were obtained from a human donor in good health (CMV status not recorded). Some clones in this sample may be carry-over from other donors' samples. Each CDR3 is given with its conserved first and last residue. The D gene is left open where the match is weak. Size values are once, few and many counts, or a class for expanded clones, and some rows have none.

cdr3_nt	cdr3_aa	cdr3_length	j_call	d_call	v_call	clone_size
TGTGCCAGCAGCTTGGATGGAGGACACCTATGGACTAGCGGGGGATCTGGAGTGACGCAGTATTTT	CASSLDGGHLWTSGGSGVTQYF	22	TRBJ2-3	TRBD2	TRBV11-3	NA
TGTGCCAGCAGGGACCGACAGGGGAGCACTGAAGCTTTCTTT	CASRDRQGSTEAFF	14	TRBJ1-1	TRBD1	TRBV9	NA
TGTGCCAGCAGTCTCGGACCCCACTACGAGCAGTACTTC	CASSLGPHYEQYF	13	TRBJ2-7	NA	TRBV12-3/TRBV12-4	many
TGTGCCAGCAGTTCACTGGACAGGGAGGGAGAGACCCAGTACTTC	CASSSLDREGETQYF	15	TRBJ2-5	NA	TRBV28	NA
TGTGCCAGCAGTTTAAGGGCGGGAGGTGAAAAACTGTTTTTT	CASSLRAGGEKLFF	14	TRBJ1-4	NA	TRBV12-3/TRBV12-4	many
TGTGCCAGCAGTTACACTGGCGAGCAGTTCTTC	CASSYTGEQFF	11	TRBJ2-1	NA	TRBV2	many
TGTGCCAGCAGCCTAGGGGCTCAGTCCCAGCATTTT	CASSLGAQSQHF	12	TRBJ1-5	NA	TRBV7-2	NA
TGTGCCAGCATCGGACAGCTCTCTGGAAACACCATATATTTT	CASIGQLSGNTIYF	14	TRBJ1-3	NA	TRBV2	many
TGTGCCAGCAGTTCGGGGGCGCATGGTCAGCCCCAGCATTTT	CASSSGAHGQPQHF	14	TRBJ1-5	NA	TRBV27	few
TGTGCCAGCCGTCCCCGGGTTTTGGAGCGAGGCTACACCTTC	CASRPRVLERGYTF	14	TRBJ1-2	NA	TRBV27	NA
TGTGCCAGCAGTGACCCGGACCGAGGACCCGCCCAGCCCCAGCATTTT	CASSDPDRGPAQPQHF	16	TRBJ1-5	NA	TRBV25-1	NA
TGTGCCAGCAGCTTAGACCAGACTGTAATTTCCTACAATGAGCAGTTCTTC	CASSLDQTVISYNEQFF	17	TRBJ2-1	NA	TRBV11-2	few
TGCAGCGTTGAGACAGACGGGGGCTACACCTTC	CSVETDGGYTF	11	TRBJ1-2	NA	TRBV29-1	NA
TGCAGCGTTGAGTTCGCACCAGCCTCGAACACTGAAGCTTTCTTT	CSVEFAPASNTEAFF	15	TRBJ1-1	NA	TRBV29-1	NA
TGTGCCAGCAGAGACGGGGGGAACTCCTACAATGAGCAGTTCTTC	CASRDGGNSYNEQFF	15	TRBJ2-1	TRBD2	TRBV5-4	few